The sequence of this T cell receptor beta chain was determined in a study of OX40 agonist ivuxolimab in advanced cancers. Study-wide context: Averaging roughly 60 years in age, with a range of roughly 20 to 90, the cohort was approximately 84% male.

The table came from immunoSEQ multiplex PCR; TCRdb's copy has only in-frame clones and leaves some out. The repertoire holds tens of thousands of clones, with approximately 90% as singletons. This clonotype originated in an adult with an advanced solid tumor such as melanoma, head and neck, liver or kidney cancer. Sample: CD4+ or CD8+ T cells sorted from blood, taken in a trial of the OX40 agonist ivuxolimab.

DNA for the CDR3: TGTGCCAGCAGCCAAGGGCGGGAGGGCCAATACGAGCAGTACTTC. It specifies CASSQGREGQYEQYF. V gene TRBV14 combines with J gene TRBJ2-7, with TRBD2 identical over 9 bases. This CDR3 has 15 residues. With 1 base clipped from V and 4 bases from J, the junction kept 5 bases outside the gene matches. Germline CDR1 SGHDN, CDR2 FVKESK.